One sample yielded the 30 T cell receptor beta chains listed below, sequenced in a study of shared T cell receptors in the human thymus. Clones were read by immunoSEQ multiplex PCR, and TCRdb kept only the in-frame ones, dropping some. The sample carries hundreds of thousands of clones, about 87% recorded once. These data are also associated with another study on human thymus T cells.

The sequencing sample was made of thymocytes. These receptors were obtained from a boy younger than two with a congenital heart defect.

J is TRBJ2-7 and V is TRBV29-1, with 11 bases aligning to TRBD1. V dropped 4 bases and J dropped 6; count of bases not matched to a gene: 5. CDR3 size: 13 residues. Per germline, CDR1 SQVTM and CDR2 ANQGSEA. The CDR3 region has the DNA TGCAGCGTTGGAGGGACAGGGGGATCCGAGCAGTACTTC. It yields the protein CSVGGTGGSEQYF.

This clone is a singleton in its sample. As DNA, the CDR3 is TGTGCCATCAGTATGACGGGACTAGCGGGCAAAAACATTCAGTACTTC. Translated: CAISMTGLAGKNIQYF. This chain links TRBV10-3 with TRBJ2-4, with TRBD2 matching 12 bases. Trimming removed 5 bases from V and 3 bases from J; junction bases left unmatched: 5. This CDR3 is built from 16 residues. Germline-derived CDR1 and CDR2 are ENHRY and SYGVKD.

CDR3 loop: CASSPRRDTQYF. CDR3 nucleotides: TGTGCCAGCAGTCCCCGTCGAGATACGCAGTATTTT. V and J are TRBV28 and TRBJ2-3, with D unresolved. CDR3 length: 12 residues. V lost 5 bases, J lost 5 bases, and 8 bases lay in between. Germline V CDR1 and CDR2: MDHEN, SYDVKM.

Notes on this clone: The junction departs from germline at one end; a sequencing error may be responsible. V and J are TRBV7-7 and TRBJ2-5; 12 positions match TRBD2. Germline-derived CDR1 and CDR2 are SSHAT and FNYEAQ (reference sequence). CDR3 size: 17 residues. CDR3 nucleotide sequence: TGTGCTAGCAGCCCTACAACTAGCGGGGGGCCCCAAGAGACCCAGTACTTC. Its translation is CASSPTTSGGPQETQYF.

The CDR3 loop is CASIPGTTDFNEKLFF. CDR3 DNA sequence: TGTGCCAGCATACCCGGGACAACCGACTTTAATGAAAAACTGTTTTTT. This rearrangement joins TRBV2 to TRBJ1-4; weak D call: TRBD1 (6 bases). Germline V gene lookup returns CDR1 SNHLY and CDR2 FYNNEI. Between the trimmed V and J ends, which lost 7 bases and 4 bases, there was a span of 19 bases. The CDR3 covers 16 residues.

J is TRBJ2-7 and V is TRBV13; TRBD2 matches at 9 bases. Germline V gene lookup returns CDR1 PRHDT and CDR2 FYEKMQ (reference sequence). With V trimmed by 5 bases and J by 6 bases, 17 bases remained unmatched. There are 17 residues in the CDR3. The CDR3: CASSPAAGGRAGVEQYF. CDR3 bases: TGTGCCAGCAGCCCTGCCGCTGGCGGGAGGGCCGGTGTCGAGCAGTACTTC.

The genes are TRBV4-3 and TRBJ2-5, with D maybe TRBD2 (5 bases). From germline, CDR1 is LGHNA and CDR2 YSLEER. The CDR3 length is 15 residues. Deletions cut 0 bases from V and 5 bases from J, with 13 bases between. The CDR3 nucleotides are TGCGCCAGCAGCCAAGATAGAGGGCATCAGGAGACCCAGTACTTC. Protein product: CASSQDRGHQETQYF.

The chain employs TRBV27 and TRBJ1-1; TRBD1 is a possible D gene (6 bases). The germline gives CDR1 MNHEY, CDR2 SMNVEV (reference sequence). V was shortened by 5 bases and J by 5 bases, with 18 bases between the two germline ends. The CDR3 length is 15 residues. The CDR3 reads CASSPRTESLTEAFF. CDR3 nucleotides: TGTGCCAGCAGTCCCAGGACAGAATCGCTTACTGAAGCTTTCTTT.

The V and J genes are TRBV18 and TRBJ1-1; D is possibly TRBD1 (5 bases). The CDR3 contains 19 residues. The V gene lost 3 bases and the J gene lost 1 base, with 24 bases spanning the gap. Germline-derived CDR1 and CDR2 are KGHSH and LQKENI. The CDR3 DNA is TGTGCCAGCTCACCCCCGAATCCACGGGGGGATAGGAGGAACACTGAAGCTTTCTTT. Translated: CASSPPNPRGDRRNTEAFF.

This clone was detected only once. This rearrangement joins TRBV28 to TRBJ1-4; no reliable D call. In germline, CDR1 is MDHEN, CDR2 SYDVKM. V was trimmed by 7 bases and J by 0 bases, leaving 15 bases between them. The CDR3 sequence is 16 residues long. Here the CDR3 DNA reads TGTGCCAGCATCATGGCGGGGTCCACAACTAATGAAAAACTGTTTTTT. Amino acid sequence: CASIMAGSTTNEKLFF.

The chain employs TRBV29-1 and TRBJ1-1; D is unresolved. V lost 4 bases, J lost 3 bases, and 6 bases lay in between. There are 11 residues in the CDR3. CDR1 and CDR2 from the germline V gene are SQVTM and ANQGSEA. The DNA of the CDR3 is TGCAGCGTTGCGGTAGACACTGAAGCTTTCTTT. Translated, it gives CSVAVDTEAFF. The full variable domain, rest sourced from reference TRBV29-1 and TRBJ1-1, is SAVISQKPSRDICQRGTSLTIQCQVDSQVTMMFWYRQQPGQSLTLIATANQGSEATYESGFVIDKFPISRPNLTFSTLTVSNMSPEDSSIYLCSVAVDTEAFFGQGTRLTVV.

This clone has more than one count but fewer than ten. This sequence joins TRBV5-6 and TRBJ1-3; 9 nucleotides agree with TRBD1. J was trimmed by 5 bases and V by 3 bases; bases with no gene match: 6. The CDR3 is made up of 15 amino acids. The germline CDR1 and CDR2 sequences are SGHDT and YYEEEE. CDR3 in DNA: TGTGCCAGCAGCTGTTCCGGACAGGGGAGAAACACCATATATTTT. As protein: CASSCSGQGRNTIYF.

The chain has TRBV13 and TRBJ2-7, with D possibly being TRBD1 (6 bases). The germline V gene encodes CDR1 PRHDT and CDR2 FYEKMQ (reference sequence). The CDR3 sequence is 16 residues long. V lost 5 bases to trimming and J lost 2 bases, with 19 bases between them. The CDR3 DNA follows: TGTGCCAGCAGCCCATACCGGGACATGAAGCCCTACGAGCAGTACTTC. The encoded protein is CASSPYRDMKPYEQYF.

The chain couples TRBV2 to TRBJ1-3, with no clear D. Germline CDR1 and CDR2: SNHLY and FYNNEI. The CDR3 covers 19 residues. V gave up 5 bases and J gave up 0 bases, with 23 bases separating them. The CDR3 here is CASSPPVAGSESSGNTIYF. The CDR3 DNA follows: TGTGCCAGCAGTCCCCCCGTGGCAGGTTCTGAAAGCTCTGGAAACACCATATATTTT.

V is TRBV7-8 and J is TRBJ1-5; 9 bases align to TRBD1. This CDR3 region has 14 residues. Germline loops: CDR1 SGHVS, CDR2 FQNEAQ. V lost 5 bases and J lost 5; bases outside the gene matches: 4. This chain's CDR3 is CASSAGQGHQPQHF. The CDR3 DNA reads TGTGCCAGCAGCGCGGGACAGGGTCATCAGCCCCAGCATTTT.

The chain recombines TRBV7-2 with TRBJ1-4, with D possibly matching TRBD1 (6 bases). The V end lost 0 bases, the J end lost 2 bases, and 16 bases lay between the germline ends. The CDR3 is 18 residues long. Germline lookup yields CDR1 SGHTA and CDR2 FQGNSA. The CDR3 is CASSLAKTGGKTNEKLFF. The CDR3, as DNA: TGTGCCAGCAGCTTAGCGAAGACAGGAGGAAAGACTAATGAAAAACTGTTTTTT.

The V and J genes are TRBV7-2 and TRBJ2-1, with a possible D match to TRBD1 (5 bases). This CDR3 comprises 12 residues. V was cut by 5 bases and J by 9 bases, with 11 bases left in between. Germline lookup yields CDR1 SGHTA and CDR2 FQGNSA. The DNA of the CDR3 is TGTGCCAGCAGCCGAAGGGGTCTTGAGCAGTTCTTC. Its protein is CASSRRGLEQFF. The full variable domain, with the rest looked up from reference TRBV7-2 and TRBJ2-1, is GAGVSQSPSNKVTEKGKDVELRCDPISGHTALYWYRQSLGQGLEFLIYFQGNSAPDKSGLPSDRFSAERTGGSVSTLTIQRTQQEDSAVYLCASSRRGLEQFFGPGTRLTVL.

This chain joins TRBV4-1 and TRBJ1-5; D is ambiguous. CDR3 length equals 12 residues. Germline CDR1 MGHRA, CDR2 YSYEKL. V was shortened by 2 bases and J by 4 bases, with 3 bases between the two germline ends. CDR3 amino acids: CASSQPNQPQHF. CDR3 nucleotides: TGCGCCAGCAGCCAACCGAATCAGCCCCAGCATTTT.

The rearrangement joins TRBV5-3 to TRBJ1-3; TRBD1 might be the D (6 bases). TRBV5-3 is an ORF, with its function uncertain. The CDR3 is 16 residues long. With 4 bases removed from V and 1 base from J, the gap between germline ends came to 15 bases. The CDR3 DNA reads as TGTGCCAGAAGCCACTACGGGGGGCCGTCTGGAAACACCATATATTTT. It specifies CARSHYGGPSGNTIYF.

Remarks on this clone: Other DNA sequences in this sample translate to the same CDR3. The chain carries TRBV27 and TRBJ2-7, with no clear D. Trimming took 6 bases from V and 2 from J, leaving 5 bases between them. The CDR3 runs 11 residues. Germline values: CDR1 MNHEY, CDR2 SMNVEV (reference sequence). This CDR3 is CASSPPYEQYF. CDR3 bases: TGTGCCAGCAGCCCTCCCTACGAGCAGTACTTC.

CDR3 residues: CASSPTAFTEAFF. The CDR3 DNA sequence: TGTGCCAGCAGCCCGACAGCGTTCACTGAAGCTTTCTTT. The chain carries TRBV11-2 and TRBJ1-1; perhaps TRBD1 as D (5 bases). Germline V gives CDR1 SGHAT, CDR2 FQNNGV. Trimming shortened V by 5 bases and J by 4 bases, and 11 bases separated the two germline ends. This CDR3 is built from 13 residues. The whole variable domain, remainder taken from reference TRBV11-2 and TRBJ1-1, is EAGVAQSPRYKIIEKRQSVAFWCNPISGHATLYWYQQILGQGPKLLIQFQNNGVVDDSQLPKDRFSAERLKGVDSTLKIQPAKLEDSAVYLCASSPTAFTEAFFGQGTRLTVV.

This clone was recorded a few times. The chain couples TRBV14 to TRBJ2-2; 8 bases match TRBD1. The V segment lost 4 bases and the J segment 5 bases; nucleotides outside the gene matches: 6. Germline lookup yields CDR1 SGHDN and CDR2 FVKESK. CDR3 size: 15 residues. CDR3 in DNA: TGTGCCAGCAGCCGCCCGGGACAGGATACCGGGGAGCTGTTTTTT. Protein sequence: CASSRPGQDTGELFF. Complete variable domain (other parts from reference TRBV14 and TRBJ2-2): EAGVTQFPSHSVIEKGQTVTLRCDPISGHDNLYWYRRVMGKEIKFLLHFVKESKQDESGMPNNRFLAERTGGTYSTLKVQPAELEDSGVYFCASSRPGQDTGELFFGEGSRLTVL.

The CDR3 is CASSERTGQLFF. The DNA of the CDR3 is TGTGCCAGCAGTGAGCGGACAGGGCAACTGTTTTTT. The V call is TRBV25-1, the J call TRBJ1-4; 8 bases match TRBD1. This CDR3 has 12 residues. Germline V gives CDR1 MGHDK, CDR2 SYGVNS. V trimming: 3 bases; J trimming: 12 bases; junction bases outside the gene matches: 3.

The CDR3 spells CSVTTQREYEQYF. The CDR3 coding sequence is TGCAGCGTTACCACCCAGCGGGAGTACGAGCAGTACTTC. This sequence joins TRBV29-1 and TRBJ2-7; 8 positions agree with TRBD2. V dropped 5 bases and J dropped 4; count of bases not matched to a gene: 7. There are 13 residues in the CDR3. Germline V CDR1 and CDR2: SQVTM, ANQGSEA.

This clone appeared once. CDR3 amino acids: CASSRAEQETQYF. The CDR3 nucleotides are TGTGCCAGTAGTAGAGCGGAGCAAGAGACCCAGTACTTC. V and J are TRBV19 and TRBJ2-5, with D maybe TRBD2 (5 bases). Trimming took 4 bases from V and 2 from J, leaving 8 bases between them. From germline, CDR1 is LNHDA and CDR2 SQIVND (reference sequence). CDR3 length: 13 amino acids.

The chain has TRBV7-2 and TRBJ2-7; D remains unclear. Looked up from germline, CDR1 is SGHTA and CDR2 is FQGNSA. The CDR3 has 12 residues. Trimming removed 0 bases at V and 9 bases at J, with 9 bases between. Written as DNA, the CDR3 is TGTGCCAGCAGCTTAGCTACAGCTGGGCAGTACTTC. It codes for CASSLATAGQYF.

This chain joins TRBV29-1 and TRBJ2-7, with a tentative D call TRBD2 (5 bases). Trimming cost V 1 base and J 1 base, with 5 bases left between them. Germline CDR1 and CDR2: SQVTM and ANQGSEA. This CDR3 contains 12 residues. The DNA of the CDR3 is TGCAGCGTTGAAGGGAGGTCCTACGAGCAGTACTTC. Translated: CSVEGRSYEQYF.

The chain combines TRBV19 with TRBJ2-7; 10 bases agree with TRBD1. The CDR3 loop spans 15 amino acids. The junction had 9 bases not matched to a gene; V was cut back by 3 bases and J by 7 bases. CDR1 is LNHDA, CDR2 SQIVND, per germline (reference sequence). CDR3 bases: TGTGCCAGTAGTATCACCGGGACAGGGGTATGGGAGCAGTACTTC. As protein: CASSITGTGVWEQYF.

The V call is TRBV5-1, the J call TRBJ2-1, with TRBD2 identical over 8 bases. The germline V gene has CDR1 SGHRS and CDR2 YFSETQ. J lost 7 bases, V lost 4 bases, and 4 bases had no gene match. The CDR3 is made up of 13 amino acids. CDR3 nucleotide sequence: TGCGCCAGCAGCGGGACTAGTTGGAATGAGCAGTTCTTC. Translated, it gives CASSGTSWNEQFF.

The CDR3 protein is CASSFTPLPDSPRLRNQPQHF. CDR3 DNA: TGTGCCAGCAGTTTTACCCCTCTTCCGGACAGCCCTCGACTCCGAAATCAGCCCCAGCATTTT. V is TRBV28 and J is TRBJ1-5; D perhaps matches TRBD1 (6 bases). The CDR3 covers 21 residues. In germline, CDR1 is MDHEN, CDR2 SYDVKM. Trimming shortened V by 3 bases and J by 4 bases, and 31 bases separated the two germline ends.